The 32 T cell receptor beta chains listed next were all sequenced from one sample in a study of OX40 agonist ivuxolimab in advanced cancers. Some clones are missing from TCRdb's copy, which holds only in-frame ones; the method was immunoSEQ multiplex PCR. The repertoire holds approximately 23,000 clones, around 85% seen once, with 25% to 30% in the top ten. The specimen comprised CD4+ or CD8+ T cells sorted from blood, sampled in a trial of the OX40 agonist ivuxolimab. These receptors were obtained from an adult with an advanced solid tumor such as melanoma, head and neck, liver or kidney cancer.

The chain recombines TRBV29-1 with TRBJ2-3; D is undetermined. Germline-derived CDR1 and CDR2 are SQVTM and ANQGSEA. The CDR3 has 13 residues. V was trimmed by 7 bases and J by 1 base, leaving 12 bases between them. CDR3 sequence: CSAGLKRTDTQYF. CDR3 coding DNA: TGCAGCGCCGGCCTCAAACGCACAGATACGCAGTATTTT.

The chain carries TRBV12-5 and TRBJ2-7, with a weak D call TRBD2 (6 bases). Germline V gene data show CDR1 as LGHNT and CDR2 as FRNRAP. V lost 5 bases, J lost 4 bases, and 15 bases lay in between. The CDR3 runs to 14 residues. For the CDR3, the DNA is TGTGCTAGTGGTGTACTTCGGGAGCCGTACGAGCAGTACTTC. Protein sequence: CASGVLREPYEQYF.

The V gene is TRBV7-6, the J gene TRBJ2-3; D not resolved. Germline values: CDR1 SGHVS, CDR2 FNYEAQ. The CDR3 loop spans 11 amino acids. Trimming took 5 bases from V and 9 from J, leaving 9 bases between them. The CDR3 protein is CASSPGETQYF. The DNA of the CDR3 is TGTGCCAGCAGCCCCGGCGAGACGCAGTATTTT. The whole variable domain, filled in from reference TRBV7-6 and TRBJ2-3, reads GAGVSQSPRYKVTKRGQDVALRCDPISGHVSLYWYRQALGQGPEFLTYFNYEAQQDKSGLPNDRFSAERPEGSISTLTIQRTEQRDSAMYRCASSPGETQYFGPGTRLTVL.

This clone is a singleton in its sample. This chain joins TRBV27 and TRBJ2-7, with D possibly being TRBD1 (5 bases). The germline gives CDR1 MNHEY, CDR2 SMNVEV (reference sequence). V lost 8 bases to trimming and J lost 3 bases, with 20 bases between them. The CDR3 runs 15 residues. CDR3 nucleotide sequence: TGTGCCAGCTCGAAAACCCAGGGTACAAACTACGAGCAGTACTTC. As protein: CASSKTQGTNYEQYF.

V and J are TRBV11-3 and TRBJ2-7; D unresolved. Germline V gene data show CDR1 as SGHNT and CDR2 as YENEEA. Trimming removed 1 base from V and 1 base from J, with 2 bases in between. The CDR3 sequence is 12 residues long. CDR3 DNA sequence: TGTGCCAGCAGCTTAGCTTCCTACGAGCAGTACTTC. This codes for CASSLASYEQYF.

The chain joins TRBV9 to TRBJ2-3; unclear D gene. With 3 bases removed from V and 0 bases from J, the gap between germline ends came to 11 bases. Germline V gene lookup returns CDR1 SGDLS and CDR2 YYNGEE. This CDR3 has 15 amino acids. The CDR3 loop reads CASSGGYSSTDTQYF. As DNA, the CDR3 is TGTGCCAGCAGCGGAGGCTACTCAAGCACAGATACGCAGTATTTT.

J is TRBJ1-5 and V is TRBV6-6; D is perhaps TRBD1 (5 bases). CDR3 length: 14 amino acids. With 1 base removed from V and 5 bases from J, the gap between germline ends came to 9 bases. Germline V gene sequence: CDR1 MNHNY, CDR2 SVGAGI (reference sequence). The CDR3 sequence: CASSYWQGYQPQHF. In nucleotides, the CDR3 is TGTGCCAGCAGTTACTGGCAGGGCTATCAGCCCCAGCATTTT.

V is TRBV11-3 and J is TRBJ1-5, with unresolved D. Germline V CDR1 and CDR2: SGHNT, YENEEA. Trimming stripped 1 base from V and 3 bases from J, with 4 bases between. This CDR3 spans 13 amino acids. This CDR3 is CASSLGFNQPQHF. In DNA, the CDR3 is TGTGCCAGCAGCTTAGGCTTCAATCAGCCCCAGCATTTT.

In nucleotides, the CDR3 is TGTGCCAGCAGCTTGGAGGGCGACAGGGATGGCTACACCTTC. Protein: CASSLEGDRDGYTF. The V gene is TRBV5-5, the J gene TRBJ1-2; 7 bases agree with TRBD1. The germline V gene encodes CDR1 SGHKS and CDR2 YYEKEE (reference sequence). The ends lost 0 bases at V and 6 bases at J; junction bases unmatched: 5. CDR3 length: 14 residues.

This rearrangement joins TRBV7-8 to TRBJ2-7; 9 bases map to TRBD1. There are 14 residues in the CDR3. With 5 bases clipped from V and 3 bases from J, the junction kept 5 bases outside the gene matches. Germline CDR1 reads SGHVS; CDR2 reads FQNEAQ. CDR3 coding DNA: TGTGCCAGCAGCCCCGGGACAGGGAACTACGAGCAGTACTTC. This gives the protein CASSPGTGNYEQYF.

This chain links TRBV9 with TRBJ2-3; TRBD2 matches at 10 bases. The CDR3 loop spans 18 amino acids. Germline CDR1 reads SGDLS; CDR2 reads YYNGEE. With V trimmed by 0 bases and J by 2 bases, 9 bases remained unmatched. CDR3 in DNA: TGTGCCAGCAGCGTAGCAGCAGGGCTAGCGGGGGCCACAGATACGCAGTATTTT. It encodes CASSVAAGLAGATDTQYF.

The genes are TRBV4-1 and TRBJ1-1; no firm D call. CDR1 and CDR2 (germline): MGHRA, YSYEKL. CDR3 length: 13 residues. V lost 0 bases and J 7 bases, leaving 9 bases between the germline ends. The CDR3 here is CASSQEDSLEAFF. The CDR3 bases are TGCGCCAGCAGCCAAGAGGACTCCCTTGAAGCTTTCTTT.

This clone was counted a few times. The chain couples TRBV11-3 to TRBJ2-3, with D possibly matching TRBD1 (6 bases). Germline V gives CDR1 SGHNT, CDR2 YENEEA. This CDR3 spans 13 amino acids. V was shortened by 8 bases and J by 4 bases, with 13 bases between the two germline ends. The CDR3 reads CASGQGSADTQYF. CDR3 coding DNA: TGTGCCAGCGGTCAGGGGTCTGCAGATACGCAGTATTTT.

The chain combines TRBV28 with TRBJ2-7, with 8 bases fitting TRBD2. Trimming at V came to 3 bases and at J to 4 bases, leaving 14 bases not matched to a gene. The length of the CDR3 is 17 residues. Germline CDR1 and CDR2: MDHEN and SYDVKM. DNA of the CDR3: TGTGCCAGCAGTTTGGGTGGCGGACTAGCCTACGGGTACGAGCAGTACTTC. Its protein is CASSLGGGLAYGYEQYF.

The chain is built from TRBV7-9 and TRBJ2-7; D is ambiguous. Germline-derived CDR1 and CDR2 are SEHNR and FQNEAQ (reference sequence). The V end lost 1 base, the J end lost 4 bases, and 8 bases lay between the germline ends. The CDR3 spans 13 residues. CDR3 region: CASSLVGRYEQYF. As DNA, the CDR3 is TGTGCCAGCAGCTTAGTCGGACGGTACGAGCAGTACTTC.

With respect to this clone: Sequence at one end of the junction differs from germline and may be a read error. This sequence joins TRBV13 and TRBJ2-1; 7 bases line up with TRBD2. The CDR3 is made up of 15 amino acids. CDR1 and CDR2 from the germline V gene are PRHDT and FYEKMQ (reference sequence). CDR3 sequence reads: CASSLSERDDNEQFF. The CDR3 nucleotides read TGTGCCAGCAGTCTCTCAGAGCGGGACGACAACGAGCAGTTCTTC.

The chain uses TRBV13 and TRBJ1-1; 12 positions agree with TRBD1. There are 15 residues in the CDR3. The V and J ends lost 3 bases and 6 bases, in that order; junction bases with no gene match: 5. Per germline, CDR1 PRHDT and CDR2 FYEKMQ (reference sequence). CDR3 in amino acids: CASSLPGQGAPEAFF. The CDR3 DNA reads as TGTGCCAGCAGCTTGCCGGGACAGGGGGCTCCTGAAGCTTTCTTT.

The J gene is TRBJ2-7, the V gene TRBV27, with 10 bases aligning to TRBD2. V trimming: 6 bases; J trimming: 3 bases; junction bases outside the gene matches: 8. Per germline, CDR1 MNHEY and CDR2 SMNVEV (reference sequence). The CDR3 loop spans 15 amino acids. CDR3 DNA: TGTGCCAGCAGCCTACTGACTAGCGGGTACTACGAGCAGTACTTC. As protein: CASSLLTSGYYEQYF.

The genes are TRBV4-2 and TRBJ2-5, with unresolved D. The CDR3 totals 14 residues. The V end lost 2 bases, the J end lost 4 bases, and 11 bases lay between the germline ends. Germline values: CDR1 LGHNA, CDR2 YNFKEQ. CDR3 protein: CASSQPLLTETQYF. The CDR3 DNA follows: TGTGCCAGCAGCCAACCCCTCTTGACAGAGACCCAGTACTTC.

The chain joins TRBV5-1 to TRBJ2-7; 12 bases align to TRBD2. In germline, CDR1 is SGHRS, CDR2 YFSETQ. The J segment lost 2 bases and the V segment lost 0 bases, leaving 6 bases of the junction unmatched. The CDR3 covers 17 residues. CDR3 protein: CASSLGLAGGLPYEQYF. CDR3 sequence (DNA): TGCGCCAGCAGCTTGGGCCTAGCGGGAGGGCTCCCCTACGAGCAGTACTTC. The full variable domain, in which reference TRBV5-1 and TRBJ2-7 provide the parts outside the CDR3, is KAGVTQTPRYLIKTRGQQVTLSCSPISGHRSVSWYQQTPGQGLQFLFEYFSETQRNKGNFPGRFSGRQFSNSRSEMNVSTLELGDSALYLCASSLGLAGGLPYEQYFGPGTRLTVT.

The gene calls are TRBV6-6 and TRBJ1-2; D perhaps matches TRBD1 (5 bases). CDR3 length: 13 residues. With 6 bases removed from V and 2 bases from J, the gap between germline ends came to 10 bases. Germline loops: CDR1 MNHNY, CDR2 SVGAGI (reference sequence). CDR3: CASSLDRNYGYTF. The DNA of the CDR3 is TGTGCCAGCAGCCTTGACAGAAACTATGGCTACACCTTC.

This clone has just a few counts. The V call is TRBV28, the J call TRBJ2-7; TRBD2 agrees at 13 bases. The CDR3 has 15 residues. Per the germline V gene, CDR1 is MDHEN and CDR2 is SYDVKM. V lost 7 bases to trimming and J lost 4 bases; unmatched junction nucleotides: 7. As DNA, the CDR3 is TGTGCCAGCACCGGGACTAGCGGGAATTGGTACGAGCAGTACTTC. Amino acid sequence: CASTGTSGNWYEQYF. Together with reference TRBV28 and TRBJ2-7, the CDR3 gives the full variable domain: DVKVTQSSRYLVKRTGEKVFLECVQDMDHENMFWYRQDPGLGLRLIYFSYDVKMKEKGDIPEGYSVSREKKERFSLILESASTNQTSMYLCASTGTSGNWYEQYFGPGTRLTVT.

The V gene is TRBV11-2, the J gene TRBJ2-5, with 8 bases fitting TRBD2. Germline V CDR1 and CDR2: SGHAT, FQNNGV. The J segment lost 3 bases and the V segment lost 1 base, leaving 7 bases of the junction unmatched. The CDR3 runs to 16 residues. For the CDR3, the DNA is TGTGCCAGCAGCTTAGTGTCAAGCGGGAGTGAAGAGACCCAGTACTTC. It translates to CASSLVSSGSEETQYF. Filled out from reference TRBV11-2 and TRBJ2-5, the complete variable domain reads EAGVAQSPRYKIIEKRQSVAFWCNPISGHATLYWYQQILGQGPKLLIQFQNNGVVDDSQLPKDRFSAERLKGVDSTLKIQPAKLEDSAVYLCASSLVSSGSEETQYFGPGTRLLVL.

This rearrangement joins TRBV27 to TRBJ2-7; D gene ambiguous. Germline CDR1 MNHEY, CDR2 SMNVEV (reference sequence). The CDR3 spans 13 residues. The V and J ends lost 6 bases and 5 bases respectively, with 14 bases between them. The CDR3 loop reads CASSLSLVDEQYF. As DNA, the CDR3 is TGTGCCAGCAGCCTCTCTCTAGTAGACGAGCAGTACTTC.

The chain combines TRBV6-6 with TRBJ1-1; 7 bases are shared with TRBD1. There are 15 residues in the CDR3. The V gene's germline CDR1 is MNHNY and CDR2 SVGAGI (reference sequence). Unmatched junction bases numbered 13, after V lost 7 bases and J lost 5 bases. CDR3 protein: CASTASTGVGTEAFF. In nucleotides, the CDR3 is TGTGCCAGCACCGCGTCAACAGGGGTGGGGACTGAAGCTTTCTTT.

The gene calls are TRBV9 and TRBJ2-5; 8 bases are a match to TRBD1. TRBJ2-7 explains the end of the DNA better; the J call may be wrong. Germline values: CDR1 SGDLS, CDR2 YYNGEE. The CDR3 is 13 amino acids. DNA for the CDR3: TGTGCCAGCAGCGTACGGACAGGGTACGAGCAGTACTTC. The encoded protein is CASSVRTGYEQYF.

This sequence joins TRBV28 and TRBJ1-1, with D unresolved. Between the trimmed V and J ends, which lost 3 bases and 1 base, there was a span of 6 bases. Per germline, CDR1 MDHEN and CDR2 SYDVKM. The CDR3 runs 13 residues. Written as DNA, the CDR3 is TGTGCCAGCAGTTTGGCAAGGAACACTGAAGCTTTCTTT. The encoded protein is CASSLARNTEAFF.

The chain combines TRBV7-9 with TRBJ2-2, with 8 nucleotides matching TRBD2. V trimming: 4 bases; J trimming: 2 bases; junction bases outside the gene matches: 15. Germline CDR1 and CDR2: SEHNR and FQNEAQ (reference sequence). This CDR3 contains 19 residues. The CDR3, as DNA: TGTGCCAGCAGCTATCCCGGCCAGCGGGAGAGGCTAAACACCGGGGAGCTGTTTTTT. Its translation is CASSYPGQRERLNTGELFF. Combining the CDR3 with reference TRBV7-9 and TRBJ2-2 gives the whole variable domain DTGVSQNPRHKITKRGQNVTFRCDPISEHNRLYWYRQTLGQGPEFLTYFQNEAQLEKSRLLSDRFSAERPKGSFSTLEIQRTEQGDSAMYLCASSYPGQRERLNTGELFFGEGSRLTVL.

The gene calls are TRBV4-2 and TRBJ2-1; D might be TRBD2 (6 bases). This CDR3 has 14 amino acids. V was shortened by 4 bases and J by 7 bases, with 14 bases between the two germline ends. Per germline, CDR1 LGHNA and CDR2 YNFKEQ. CDR3 amino acids: CASSLTGTANEQFF. The CDR3 coding sequence is TGTGCCAGCAGCCTCACCGGGACTGCTAATGAGCAGTTCTTC.

V is TRBV11-2 and J is TRBJ2-1; TRBD2 is a possible D gene (6 bases). The V gene's germline CDR1 is SGHAT and CDR2 FQNNGV. V lost 4 bases and J lost 7, with 17 bases in between. The CDR3 has 15 residues. The CDR3: CASSYAGWEQNEQFF. The CDR3 DNA sequence: TGTGCCAGCAGCTACGCGGGATGGGAGCAAAATGAGCAGTTCTTC. Full variable domain (missing parts from reference TRBV11-2 and TRBJ2-1): EAGVAQSPRYKIIEKRQSVAFWCNPISGHATLYWYQQILGQGPKLLIQFQNNGVVDDSQLPKDRFSAERLKGVDSTLKIQPAKLEDSAVYLCASSYAGWEQNEQFFGPGTRLTVL.

The rearrangement uses TRBV6-4 and TRBJ2-7, with D maybe TRBD1 (5 bases). Germline values: CDR1 MRHNA, CDR2 SNTAGT. The ends were cut back, 11 bases at V and 1 base at J, with 12 bases in the middle. The CDR3 loop spans 12 amino acids. The CDR3 DNA follows: TGTGCCCAAAGGCAGGGTTCCTACGAGCAGTACTTC. Translating gives CAQRQGSYEQYF.

The rearrangement joins TRBV28 to TRBJ2-3, with 10 bases aligning to TRBD1. CDR3 size: 17 residues. Germline assignment: CDR1 MDHEN and CDR2 SYDVKM. V lost 2 bases and J lost 2; bases outside the gene matches: 7. CDR3 sequence (DNA): TGTGCCAGCAGTTTAGGCCCGACAGGGGGCAACACAGATACGCAGTATTTT. It encodes CASSLGPTGGNTDTQYF.